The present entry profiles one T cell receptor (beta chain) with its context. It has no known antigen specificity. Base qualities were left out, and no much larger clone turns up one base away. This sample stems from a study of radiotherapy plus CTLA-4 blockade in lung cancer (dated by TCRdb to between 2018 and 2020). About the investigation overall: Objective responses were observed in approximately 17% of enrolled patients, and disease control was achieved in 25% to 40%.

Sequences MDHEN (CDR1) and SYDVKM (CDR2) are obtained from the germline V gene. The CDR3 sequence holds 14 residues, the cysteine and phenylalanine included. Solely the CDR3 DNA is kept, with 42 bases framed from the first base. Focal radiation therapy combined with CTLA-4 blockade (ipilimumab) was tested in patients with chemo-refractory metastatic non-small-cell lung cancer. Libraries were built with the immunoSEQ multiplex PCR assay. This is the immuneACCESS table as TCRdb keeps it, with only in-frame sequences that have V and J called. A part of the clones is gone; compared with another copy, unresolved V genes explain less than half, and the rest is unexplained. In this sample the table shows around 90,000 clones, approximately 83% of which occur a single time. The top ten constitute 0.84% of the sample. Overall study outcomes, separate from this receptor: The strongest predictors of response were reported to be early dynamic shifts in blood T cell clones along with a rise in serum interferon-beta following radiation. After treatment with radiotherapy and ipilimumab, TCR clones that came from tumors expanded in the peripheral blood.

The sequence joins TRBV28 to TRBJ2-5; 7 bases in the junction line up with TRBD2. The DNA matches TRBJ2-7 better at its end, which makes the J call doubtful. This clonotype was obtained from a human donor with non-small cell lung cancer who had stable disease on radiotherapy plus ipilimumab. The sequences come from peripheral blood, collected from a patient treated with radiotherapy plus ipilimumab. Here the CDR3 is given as CASSLLWGGNEQYF. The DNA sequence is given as TGTGCCAGCAGTCTCTTATGGGGAGGGAACGAGCAGTACTTC.